A single TCR beta chain is shown here with its context. Antigen specificity is unknown. V lost 3 bases to trimming and J lost 4 bases; unmatched junction nucleotides: 5. Looked up from germline, CDR1 is SNHLY and CDR2 is FYNNEI. The CDR3 contains 14 residues. This entry is derived from a study of cytomegalovirus exposure and HLA in healthy donors. Study summary: Previous work identified roughly 120 million unique TCR beta sequences from roughly 170 million T cells.

General study findings and limits: Earlier results showed most TCR beta V segments being productive about 87% or about 30% of the time. One cluster of highly shared sequence variants probably arose as a sequencing artifact. The analysis excluded some indistinguishable V segments, including TRBV6-2 and TRBV6-3.

The PCR made use of 60 Vbeta and 13 Jbeta primers. The repertoire was sequenced with immunoSEQ multiplex PCR; TCRdb's copy has only in-frame clones and lacks some. The repertoire table contains 80,000 or so clones. This receptor was taken from a woman aged 25 to 45 in good health and CMV-seronegative. Sequencing was carried out using PBMCs. V is TRBV2 and J is TRBJ1-1, with 7 bases lining up with TRBD1. CDR3 residues: CASSDRGWSTEAFF. CDR3 in DNA: TGTGCCAGCAGTGACAGGGGGTGGAGCACTGAAGCTTTCTTT.